This T cell receptor (beta chain) originates from a study of chemoradiotherapy in HPV16-positive cancers. Whole-study results and caveats: Candidate HPV-specific clones and E7-related TCR motifs grew in tumor during treatment.

V shed 0 bases and J 0 bases; nucleotides not matched to a gene: 5. This CDR3 comprises 17 residues. Germline V gives CDR1 SGHKS, CDR2 YYEKEE (reference sequence). Profiling relied on immunoSEQ multiplex PCR, and the TCRdb table lists in-frame clones only, not all of them. The sample shows 4,500 to 5,000 clones, roughly 91% of them seen only once. About this clone: Its antigen is currently unknown.

Samples were taken several times over chemoradiotherapy. The rearrangement uses TRBV5-5 and TRBJ1-3, with 8 bases aligning to TRBD1. This receptor was taken from a human donor with HPV-associated anogenital cancer. This material consisted of tumor tissue, taken from a patient who underwent chemoradiotherapy. In DNA, the CDR3 is TGTGCCAGCAGCTTGGAGCCAGGGGGCATCTCTGGAAACACCATATATTTT. It encodes CASSLEPGGISGNTIYF.